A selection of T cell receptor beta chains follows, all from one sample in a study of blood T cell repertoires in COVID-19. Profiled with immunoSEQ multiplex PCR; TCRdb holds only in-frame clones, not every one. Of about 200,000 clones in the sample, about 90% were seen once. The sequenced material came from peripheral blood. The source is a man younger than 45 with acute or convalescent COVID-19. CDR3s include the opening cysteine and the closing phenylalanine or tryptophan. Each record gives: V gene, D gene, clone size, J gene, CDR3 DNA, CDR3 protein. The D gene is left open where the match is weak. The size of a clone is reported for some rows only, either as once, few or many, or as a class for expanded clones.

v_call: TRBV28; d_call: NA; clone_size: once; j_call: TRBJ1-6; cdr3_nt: TGTGCCAGCAGACCTCGGGGAGAAGACTATAATTCACCCCTCCACTTT; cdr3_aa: CASRPRGEDYNSPLHF
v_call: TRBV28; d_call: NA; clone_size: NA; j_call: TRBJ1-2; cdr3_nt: TGTGCCAGCAGTATATTAGGCGGCGGCTACACCTTC; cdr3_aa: CASSILGGGYTF
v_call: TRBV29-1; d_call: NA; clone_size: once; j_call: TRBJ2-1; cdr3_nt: TGCAGCGTACTAAAGTTAGAAGAGCAGTTCTTC; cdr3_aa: CSVLKLEEQFF
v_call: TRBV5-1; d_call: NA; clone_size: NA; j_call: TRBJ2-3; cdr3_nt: TGCGCCAGCAGCGCCCGGACGGGGGGCACAGATACGCAGTATTTT; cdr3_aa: CASSARTGGTDTQYF
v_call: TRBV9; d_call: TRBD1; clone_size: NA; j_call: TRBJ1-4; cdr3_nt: TGTGCCAGCAGCGATGGCAGGGGGGAAAAACTGTTTTTT; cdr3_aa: CASSDGRGEKLFF
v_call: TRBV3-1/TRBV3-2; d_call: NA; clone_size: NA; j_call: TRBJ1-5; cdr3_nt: TGTGCCAGCAGCCAAGGGAGGCGAGTAGGGAGCAATCAGCCCCAGCATTTT; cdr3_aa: CASSQGRRVGSNQPQHF
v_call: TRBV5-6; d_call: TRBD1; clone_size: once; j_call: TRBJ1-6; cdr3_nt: TGTGCCAGCAGGGGACAGGTGAATTCACCCCTCCACTTT; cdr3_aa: CASRGQVNSPLHF
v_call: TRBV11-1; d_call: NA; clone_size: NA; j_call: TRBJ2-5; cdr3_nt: TGTGCCAGCAGCTTAGACATGGGGCTTACGCAGACCCAGTACTTC; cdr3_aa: CASSLDMGLTQTQYF
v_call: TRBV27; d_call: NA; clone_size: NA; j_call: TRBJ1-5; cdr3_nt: TGTGCCAGCAGTTCAAGGGGGGGTCTTGATAGCAATCAGCCCCAGCATTTT; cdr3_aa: CASSSRGGLDSNQPQHF
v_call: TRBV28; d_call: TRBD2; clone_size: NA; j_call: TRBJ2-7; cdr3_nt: TGTGCCAGCAGTTTCCCCAGGACTAGCGCCGAGCAGTACTTC; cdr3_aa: CASSFPRTSAEQYF
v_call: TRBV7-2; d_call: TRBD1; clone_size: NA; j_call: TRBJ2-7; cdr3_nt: TGTGCCAGCAGCTTGGGGACAGCCAACTACGAGCAGTACTTC; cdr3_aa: CASSLGTANYEQYF
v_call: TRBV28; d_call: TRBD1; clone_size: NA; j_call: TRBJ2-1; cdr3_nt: TGTGCCAGCACCAGGGACAGGGGGCAGCTAAATGAGCAGTTCTTC; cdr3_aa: CASTRDRGQLNEQFF
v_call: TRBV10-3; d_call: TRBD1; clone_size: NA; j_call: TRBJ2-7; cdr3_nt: TGTGCCATCAGTCCGGGACAGGGGCTCTACGAGCAGTACTTC; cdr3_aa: CAISPGQGLYEQYF
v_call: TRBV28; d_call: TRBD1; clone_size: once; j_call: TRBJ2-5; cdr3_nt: TGTGCCAGCAGTAAGAGGGGGCCCGAGACCCAGTACTTC; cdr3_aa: CASSKRGPETQYF
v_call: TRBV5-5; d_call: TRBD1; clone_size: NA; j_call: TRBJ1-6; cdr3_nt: TGTGCCAGCAGCTCGTGGACAGGAACGAATAATTCACCCCTCCACTTT; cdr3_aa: CASSSWTGTNNSPLHF